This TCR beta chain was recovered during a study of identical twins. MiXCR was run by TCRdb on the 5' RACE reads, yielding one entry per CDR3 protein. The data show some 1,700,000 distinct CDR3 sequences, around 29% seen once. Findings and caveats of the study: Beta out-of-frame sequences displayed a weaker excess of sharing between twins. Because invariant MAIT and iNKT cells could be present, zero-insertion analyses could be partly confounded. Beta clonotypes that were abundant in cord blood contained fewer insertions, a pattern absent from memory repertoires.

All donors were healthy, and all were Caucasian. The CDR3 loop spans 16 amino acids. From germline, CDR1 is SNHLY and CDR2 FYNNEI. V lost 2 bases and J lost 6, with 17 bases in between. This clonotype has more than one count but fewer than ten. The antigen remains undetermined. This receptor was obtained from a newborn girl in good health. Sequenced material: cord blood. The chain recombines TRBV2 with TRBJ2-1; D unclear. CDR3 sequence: CASSEIAGEGSNEQFF. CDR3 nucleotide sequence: TGTGCCAGCAGTGAAATCGCTGGGGAAGGGTCCAATGAGCAGTTCTTC.